This T cell receptor (beta chain) was retrieved from a study of OX40 agonist ivuxolimab in advanced cancers. Study information: Earlier anti-PD-1, anti-PD-L1 or anti-CTLA-4 therapy was permitted; 35% to 50% had received some.

Notes on the study in general: Nonresponders included some who also had low normalized T-cell clonal expansion.

A remark on this clone: The antigen remains unidentified.

V was pared by 9 bases and J by 5 bases, with 5 bases between. There are 10 residues in the CDR3. The germline V gene has CDR1 MNHEY and CDR2 SMNVEV (reference sequence). Data came from immunoSEQ multiplex PCR; TCRdb stores just in-frame clones and leaves some out. This sample has around 15,000 clones, with approximately 86% found just once. The timepoints at which blood was sampled were baseline, cycle 4 day 1, and cycle 7 day 1. The chain is built from TRBV27 and TRBJ1-5, with D unresolved. The origin of this receptor is an adult with an advanced solid tumor such as melanoma, head and neck, liver or kidney cancer. The sequencing here drew on CD4+ or CD8+ T cells sorted from blood, taken in a trial of the OX40 agonist ivuxolimab. The CDR3 region has the DNA TGTGCCAGAAGAGATCAGCCCCAGCATTTT. Amino acids: CARRDQPQHF.